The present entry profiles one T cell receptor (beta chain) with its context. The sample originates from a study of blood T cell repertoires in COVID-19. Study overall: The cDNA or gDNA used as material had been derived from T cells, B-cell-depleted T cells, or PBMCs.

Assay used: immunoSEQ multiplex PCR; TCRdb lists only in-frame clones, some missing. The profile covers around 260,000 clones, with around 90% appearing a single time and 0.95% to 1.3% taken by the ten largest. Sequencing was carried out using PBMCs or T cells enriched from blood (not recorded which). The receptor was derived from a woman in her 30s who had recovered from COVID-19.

CDR3: CASSQGLVYEQFF. CDR3 DNA: TGCGCCAGCAGCCAAGGACTAGTTTATGAGCAGTTCTTC. The gene calls are TRBV4-1 and TRBJ2-1, with D perhaps matching TRBD2 (6 bases). This CDR3 spans 13 amino acids. CDR1 is MGHRA and CDR2 is YSYEKL in the germline V gene. V lost 1 base to trimming and J lost 8 bases, with 9 bases between them.